This T cell receptor beta chain was identified during a study of beta chain features in type 1 diabetes (dated by TCRdb to between 2018 and 2020). Looking at the study overall: Mean age, gender distribution, total cell number and subset yield were not different between patients and healthy donors. In the study, TCRB repertoires of sorted circulating CD4+ T cell subsets from recently diagnosed type 1 diabetes patients were compared with those of matched healthy donors. Whereas all 28 donors provided naive and central memory subsets, regulatory and stem cell-like memory subsets were isolated from just 8 patients and roughly 8 healthy donors. A total of 90 million to 140 million sorted cells were examined across all samples, and RNA yield correlated strongly with the number of cells per subset. The study at large found these results: Naive, central memory and regulatory TCRB repertoires appeared to be more alike among patients than among healthy donors. Because cDNA rather than genomic DNA was sequenced, highly expressing activated cells could have been over-represented, although no difference in activation and CD3 levels was found between groups. Shorter templates might be favored by PCR, yet because patient and control samples were amplified and corrected together, any such skew would affect both groups equally. Patients with type 1 diabetes made fewer insertions and deleted more nucleotides at VDJ recombination sites, implying thymic rearrangement abnormalities. Type 1 diabetes patients showed a moderate but significant shortening of TCRB CDR3 length in all four CD4+ subsets. Because small numbers of individuals were included in the HLA sub-analyses, any influence of HLA type on TCRB rearrangement was left unresolved.

The CDR3 goes from the cysteine to the phenylalanine over 16 residues. The read is trimmed to its CDR3 DNA, 48 bases read in frame from base 1. Germline trimming: 4 bases from V, 1 base from J; junction bases outside gene matches: 4. The germline V gene encodes CDR1 MGHRA and CDR2 YSYEKL. This clone has only a few counts. This clone's antigen is unknown. Nothing much larger sits one base from this clone, and base qualities are not available. All of the isolated RNA was reverse transcribed with the High Capacity cDNA Reverse Transcription Kit, so expressed TCRB transcripts were sequenced. Deep immunoSEQ sequencing was performed on naive, central memory and regulatory T cell samples, with an average of approximately 3.9 million total reads per sample. Sorted cells were lysed in RLT buffer, and RNA was extracted using DNase-treated RNeasy Micro or Mini kits according to cell number. To prevent cross-contamination, each cell subset was processed individually, whereas patient and healthy donor samples were processed jointly. Using the immunoSEQ multiplex PCR, TCRB sequences were amplified from cDNA into 87-bp fragments spanning the CDR3 region. The amplicons were sequenced using the Illumina HiSeq platform. From the authors' description of their analysis: Synthetic template baselines were used to correct PCR bias computationally, reads within Hamming distance 2 were collapsed together, and singletons that could not be merged were discarded. Reads were aligned to IMGT to assign V, D and J genes, CDR3 length, and insertions or deletions at six rearrangement sites. Within each subset, clonotype counts were normalized to sorted cell number, and only after that were true diversity and Gini coefficients computed with the tcR R package. Repertoire sharing was quantified using the overlap coefficient calculated on TCRB nucleotide sequences. Entries here come from immuneACCESS through TCRdb and include only in-frame sequences with V and J called. Some clones fail to appear in such tables; in the studies checked, an unresolved V gene covers under half of the shortfall, and the cause of the remainder is unknown. V, J and clone size derive from that table, while D and trimming were established from the DNA sequence. The sample contains 160,000 or so clones, around 10% of them found a single time. Approximately 2% of the sample comes from the top ten.

Each donor gave one peripheral blood draw, averaging roughly 120 mL, which was collected into heparinised tubes. Using a panel that included CD45RO, CCR7, CD25, CD127, CD95 and CD27, naive, central memory, regulatory and stem cell-like memory CD4+ T cells were sorted on a BD FACSAria II. Every sorted population had a purity above 95%. PBMCs were isolated immediately by Lymphoprep density gradient centrifugation and stained directly without culture. So that batch effects would be minimized, each experiment stained and sorted samples in pairs, pairing one healthy donor with one patient. The receptor was isolated from a man aged 18-30 years in good health. The chain couples TRBV4-1 to TRBJ2-5; TRBD2 matches 12 bases in the middle. Sequences were obtained from central memory CD4+ T cells from blood. This receptor has the CDR3 CASSPGLAGSQETQYF. The DNA reads as follows: TGCGCCAGCAGCCCCGGACTAGCGGGGAGCCAAGAGACCCAGTACTTC.